These 8 T cell receptor beta chains originate from one sample sequenced in a study of CD8 T cells in ankylosing spondylitis. TCRdb itself ran the 5' RACE reads through MiXCR, one entry per CDR3 protein. The data show 300,000 to 350,000 distinct CDR3 sequences, with roughly 20% seen just once and 3.5% held by the top ten. Source material: blood, either unsorted or a sorted T cell fraction (not recorded which). These receptors all stem from a female donor with ankylosing spondylitis or in good health (not recorded which).

The chain carries TRBV11-2 and TRBJ2-7, with 8 bases aligning to TRBD1. The J segment lost 4 bases and the V segment lost 6 bases, leaving 5 bases of the junction unmatched. The V gene's germline CDR1 is SGHAT and CDR2 FQNNGV. This CDR3 spans 13 amino acids. This chain's CDR3 is CASRRTGWYEQYF. In DNA form, the CDR3 reads TGTGCCAGCAGGCGGACAGGGTGGTACGAGCAGTACTTC.

V and J are TRBV15 and TRBJ1-2; the D gene is possibly TRBD1 (6 bases). Germline CDR1 reads LNHNV; CDR2 reads YYDKDF (reference sequence). The V and J ends lost 0 bases and 14 bases respectively, with 13 bases between them. The CDR3 extends over 12 amino acids. Here the CDR3 reads CATSRDSGTGTF. As DNA, the CDR3 is TGTGCCACCAGCAGAGATTCGGGTACAGGGACCTTC.

The genes are TRBV6-5 and TRBJ2-1; the match to TRBD2 covers 9 bases. The CDR3 spans 12 residues. From germline, CDR1 is MNHEY and CDR2 SVGAGI. The J segment lost 15 bases and the V segment lost 6 bases, leaving 9 bases of the junction unmatched. Here the CDR3 DNA reads TGTGCCAGCAGCCTGGGCAGCGGGGGGTGGTTCTTC. This gives the protein CASSLGSGGWFF.

The chain carries TRBV5-1 and TRBJ2-1; 16 bases fit TRBD2. The junction had 3 bases not matched to a gene; V was cut back by 0 bases and J by 6 bases. The CDR3 has 17 amino acids. CDR1 is SGHRS and CDR2 is YFSETQ in the germline V gene. The CDR3 reads CASSLDGTSGRVNEQFF. The CDR3 coding sequence is TGCGCCAGCAGCTTGGATGGGACTAGCGGGAGGGTCAATGAGCAGTTCTTC. Based on the CDR3 plus reference TRBV5-1 and TRBJ2-1, the full variable domain is KAGVTQTPRYLIKTRGQQVTLSCSPISGHRSVSWYQQTPGQGLQFLFEYFSETQRNKGNFPGRFSGRQFSNSRSEMNVSTLELGDSALYLCASSLDGTSGRVNEQFFGPGTRLTVL.

The V call is TRBV7-2, the J call TRBJ1-6; D might be TRBD1 (6 bases). There are 15 residues in the CDR3. The V end was cut by 0 bases, the J end by 6 bases, with 9 bases between. CDR1 SGHTA and CDR2 FQGNSA come from the germline V gene. This CDR3 reads CASSLAPGANSPLHF. CDR3 nucleotide sequence: TGTGCCAGCAGCTTAGCCCCAGGGGCTAATTCACCCCTCCACTTT. Drawing the rest from reference TRBV7-2 and TRBJ1-6, the complete variable domain is GAGVSQSPSNKVTEKGKDVELRCDPISGHTALYWYRQSLGQGLEFLIYFQGNSAPDKSGLPSDRFSAERTGGSVSTLTIQRTQQEDSAVYLCASSLAPGANSPLHFGNGTRLTVT.

This clonotype was seen more than once but under ten times. The chain couples TRBV10-2 to TRBJ2-7; 13 nucleotides line up with TRBD2. Germline V gene data show CDR1 as WSHSY and CDR2 as SAAADI. The V and J ends lost 2 bases and 0 bases, in that order; junction bases with no gene match: 10. The length of the CDR3 is 19 residues. The CDR3, as DNA: TGCGCCAGCAGTGAGGGTTGGGGACTAGCGGGGAAGAGCTCCTACGAGCAGTACTTC. Its protein product is CASSEGWGLAGKSSYEQYF.

The rearrangement joins TRBV18 to TRBJ2-1, with 11 bases lining up with TRBD2. The ends lost 3 bases at V and 8 bases at J; junction bases unmatched: 9. The germline CDR1 and CDR2 sequences are KGHSH and LQKENI. The CDR3 sequence is 16 residues long. CDR3 DNA sequence: TGTGCCAGCTCACCCGGCGCTAGCGGGAGGTGGGATGAGCAGTTCTTC. It codes for CASSPGASGRWDEQFF.

The V and J genes are TRBV7-2 and TRBJ2-2, with 11 bases matching TRBD2. V was pared by 5 bases and J by 1 base, with 6 bases of the junction left unmatched. The CDR3 consists of 17 residues. The V gene's germline CDR1 is SGHTA and CDR2 FQGNSA. The CDR3 reads CASSASGLAENTGELFF. The CDR3 bases are TGTGCCAGCAGCGCTTCGGGACTAGCGGAGAACACCGGGGAGCTGTTTTTT.